This record looks at one TCR beta chain sequence and its context. Its antigen is currently unknown. These data belong to a study of T cell responses to AZD1222 COVID-19 vaccine. Study-wide findings and caveats: White British people made up most donors, females outnumbered males, and clonal diversity was possibly underestimated. Baseline seropositives among AZD1222 recipients totaled only six or seven.

In germline, CDR1 is LGHNA, CDR2 YSLEER. The CDR3 length is 16 residues. V gave up 1 base and J gave up 5 bases; unmatched junction bases: 7. Method: immunoSEQ multiplex PCR; TCRdb's copy keeps in-frame clones and lacks some. Of about 110,000 clones listed, 70% to 90% are singletons. The sequenced sample was peripheral blood, obtained on day 0 of MenACWY control vaccination. The clonotype originates from an adult in good health. This chain connects TRBV4-3 to TRBJ2-1; TRBD2 matches 8 bases. The DNA of the CDR3 is TGCGCCAGCAGCCAAGGGGCGATTAGCGGGAACAATGAGCAGTTCTTC. Its translation: CASSQGAISGNNEQFF.